This note documents a single T cell receptor (beta chain) sequence. This record belongs to a study of blood T cell repertoires in COVID-19. This CDR3 has 18 residues. With V trimmed by 0 bases and J by 4 bases, 10 bases remained unmatched. The germline V gene has CDR1 LGHDT and CDR2 YNNKEL (reference sequence). Original processing methods: Cell counts per sample came from amplifying reference gene primers. The data were produced by immunoSEQ multiplex PCR, yet TCRdb's version contains in-frame clones alone and is incomplete. From that table come the V and J calls and clone size; the DNA was used to work out D and trimming. The sample holds 150,000 or so clones, roughly four fifths seen once.

The TCR comes from an older woman with acute or convalescent COVID-19. The chain joins TRBV3-1 (or the pseudogene TRBV3-2) to TRBJ2-1, with 9 bases lining up with TRBD2. The material sequenced was peripheral blood. The CDR3 coding sequence is TGTGCCAGCAGCCAAGATGTGAGGCTAGCGGGACCTTACAATGAGCAGTTCTTC. Its protein product is CASSQDVRLAGPYNEQFF.